This entry is about one T cell receptor (beta chain). Its antigen remains unknown. The data originate from a study of T cell clones after liver transplantation. On the study more broadly: Three of the eight recipients were HCV-positive; the rest had non-autoimmune, non-viral transplant indications. Study findings and constraints: Conclusions were preliminary, with small, heterogeneous patient groups. A significant post-transplant drop in circulating graft-donor-reactive CD4 TCRbeta sequences occurred in most of the 8 subjects.

CDR3 length equals 15 residues. The V gene lost 1 base and the J gene lost 0 bases, with 7 bases spanning the gap. The germline V gene encodes CDR1 MNHNS and CDR2 SASEGT. Some clones are missing from TCRdb's copy, which holds only in-frame ones; the method was immunoSEQ multiplex PCR. Here the sample spans tens of thousands of clones, over 55% being singletons. Thawed unstimulated PBMCs were FACS-sorted by CD3, CD4 and CD8 into two populations. The receptor's source is a human donor who received a liver transplant. The chain links TRBV6-1 to TRBJ1-5; D unclear. Sequenced material: CD4+ T cells from blood, taken before liver transplant. Here the CDR3 DNA reads TGTGCCAGCAGTGAAGTTAACAATAGCAATCAGCCCCAGCATTTT. Its translation is CASSEVNNSNQPQHF.